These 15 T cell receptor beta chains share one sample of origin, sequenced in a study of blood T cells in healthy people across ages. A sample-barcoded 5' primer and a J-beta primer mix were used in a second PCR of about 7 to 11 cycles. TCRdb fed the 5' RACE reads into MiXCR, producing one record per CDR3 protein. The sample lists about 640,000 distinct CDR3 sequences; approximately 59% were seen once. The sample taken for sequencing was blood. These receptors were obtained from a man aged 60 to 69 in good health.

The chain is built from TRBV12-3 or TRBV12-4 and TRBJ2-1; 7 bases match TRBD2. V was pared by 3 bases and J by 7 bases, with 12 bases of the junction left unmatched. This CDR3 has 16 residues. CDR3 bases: TGTGCCAGCAGTTTGTCAGTAGGGCTAGCGGTGAATGAGCAGTTCTTC. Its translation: CASSLSVGLAVNEQFF.

The CDR3 sequence: CASSEAGQTQETQYF. CDR3 coding DNA: TGCGCCAGCAGTGAGGCGGGACAGACCCAAGAGACCCAGTACTTC. The rearrangement joins TRBV10-1 to TRBJ2-5; a weak D match, TRBD1 (7 bases). Trimming took 2 bases from V and 1 from J, leaving 11 bases between them. The CDR3 has 15 residues. CDR1 and CDR2 from the germline V gene are WNHNN and SYGVQD (reference sequence).

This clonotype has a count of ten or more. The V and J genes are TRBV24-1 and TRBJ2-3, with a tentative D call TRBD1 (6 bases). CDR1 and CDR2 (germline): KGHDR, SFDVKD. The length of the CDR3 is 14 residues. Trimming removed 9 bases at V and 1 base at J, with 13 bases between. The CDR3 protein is CATAGSGGTDTQYF. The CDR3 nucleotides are TGTGCCACCGCAGGTTCAGGGGGCACAGATACGCAGTATTTT.

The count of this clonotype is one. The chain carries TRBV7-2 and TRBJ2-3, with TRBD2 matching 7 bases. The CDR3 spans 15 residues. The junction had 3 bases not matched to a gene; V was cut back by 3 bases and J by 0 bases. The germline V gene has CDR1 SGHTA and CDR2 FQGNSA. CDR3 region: CASSFGRGSTDTQYF. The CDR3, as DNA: TGTGCCAGCAGCTTCGGGCGGGGGAGCACAGATACGCAGTATTTT.

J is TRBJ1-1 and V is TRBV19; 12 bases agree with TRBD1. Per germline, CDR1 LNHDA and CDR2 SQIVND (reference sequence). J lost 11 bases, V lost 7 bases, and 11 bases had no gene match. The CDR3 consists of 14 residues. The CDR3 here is CASNRDRGRFEAFF. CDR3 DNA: TGTGCCAGTAACAGGGACAGGGGGCGCTTTGAGGCTTTCTTT.

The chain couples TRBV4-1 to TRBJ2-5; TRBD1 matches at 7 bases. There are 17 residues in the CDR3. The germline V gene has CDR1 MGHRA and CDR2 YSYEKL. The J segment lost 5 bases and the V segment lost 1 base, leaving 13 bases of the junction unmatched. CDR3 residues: CASSQGTGRRSWETQYF. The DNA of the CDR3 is TGCGCCAGCAGCCAAGGGACAGGCCGTCGGAGTTGGGAGACCCAGTACTTC.

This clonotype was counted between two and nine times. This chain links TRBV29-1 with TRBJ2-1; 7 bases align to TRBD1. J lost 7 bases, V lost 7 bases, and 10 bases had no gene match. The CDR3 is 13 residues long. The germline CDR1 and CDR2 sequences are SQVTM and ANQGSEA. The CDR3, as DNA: TGCAGCGCACGGACAGGCCAGGCGAATGAGCAGTTCTTC. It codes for CSARTGQANEQFF.

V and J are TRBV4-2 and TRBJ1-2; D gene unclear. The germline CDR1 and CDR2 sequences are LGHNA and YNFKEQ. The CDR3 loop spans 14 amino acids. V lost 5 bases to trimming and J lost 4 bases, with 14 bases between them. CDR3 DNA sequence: TGTGCCAGCAGCTACGACACGGGTGGCTATGGCTACACCTTC. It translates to CASSYDTGGYGYTF.

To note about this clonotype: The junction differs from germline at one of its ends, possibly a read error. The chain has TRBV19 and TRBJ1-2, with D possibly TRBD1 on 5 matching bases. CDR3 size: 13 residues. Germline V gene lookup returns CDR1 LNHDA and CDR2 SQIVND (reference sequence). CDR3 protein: CAGSRGTYYGYTF. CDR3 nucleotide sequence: TGTGCCGGTAGTAGAGGGACGTACTATGGCTACACCTTC.

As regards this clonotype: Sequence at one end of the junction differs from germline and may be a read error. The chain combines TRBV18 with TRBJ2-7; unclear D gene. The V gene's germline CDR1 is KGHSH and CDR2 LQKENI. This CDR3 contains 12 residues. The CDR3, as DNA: TGTGCCAGCTCACCACAGGAGCAGACCCAGTATTTC. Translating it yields CASSPQEQTQYF.

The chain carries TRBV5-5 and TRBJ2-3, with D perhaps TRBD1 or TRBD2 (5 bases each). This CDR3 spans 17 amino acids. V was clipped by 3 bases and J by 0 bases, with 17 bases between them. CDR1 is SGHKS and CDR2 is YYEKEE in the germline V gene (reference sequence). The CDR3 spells CASSSTLGTSSTDTQYF. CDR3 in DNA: TGTGCCAGCAGCTCCACCCTGGGGACCTCTAGCACAGATACGCAGTATTTT.

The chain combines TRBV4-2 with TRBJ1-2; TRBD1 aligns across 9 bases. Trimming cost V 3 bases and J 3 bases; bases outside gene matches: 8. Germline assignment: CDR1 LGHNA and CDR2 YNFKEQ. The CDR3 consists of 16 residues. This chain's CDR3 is CASSQNTGGADYGYTF. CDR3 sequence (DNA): TGTGCCAGCAGCCAGAATACAGGGGGCGCGGACTATGGCTACACCTTC.

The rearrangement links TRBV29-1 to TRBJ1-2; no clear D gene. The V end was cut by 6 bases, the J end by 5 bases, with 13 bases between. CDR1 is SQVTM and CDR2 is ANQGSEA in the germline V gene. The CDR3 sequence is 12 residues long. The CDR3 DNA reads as TGCAGCGTGGCTGGGCAACTTTATGGCTACACCTTC. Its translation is CSVAGQLYGYTF.

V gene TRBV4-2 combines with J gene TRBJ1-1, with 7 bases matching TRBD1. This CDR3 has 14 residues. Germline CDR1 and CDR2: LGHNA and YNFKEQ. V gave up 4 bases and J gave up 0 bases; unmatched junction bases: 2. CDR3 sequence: CASSPDRMNTEAFF. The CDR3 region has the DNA TGTGCCAGCAGCCCGGACAGGATGAACACTGAAGCTTTCTTT.

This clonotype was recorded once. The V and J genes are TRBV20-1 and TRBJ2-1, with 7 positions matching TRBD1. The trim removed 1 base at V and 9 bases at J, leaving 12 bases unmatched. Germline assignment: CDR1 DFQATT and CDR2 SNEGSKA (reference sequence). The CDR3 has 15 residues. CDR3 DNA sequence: TGCAGTGCTAGAGTTAGACAGGGTTTGGTAGGTGAGCAGTTCTTC. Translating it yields CSARVRQGLVGEQFF.